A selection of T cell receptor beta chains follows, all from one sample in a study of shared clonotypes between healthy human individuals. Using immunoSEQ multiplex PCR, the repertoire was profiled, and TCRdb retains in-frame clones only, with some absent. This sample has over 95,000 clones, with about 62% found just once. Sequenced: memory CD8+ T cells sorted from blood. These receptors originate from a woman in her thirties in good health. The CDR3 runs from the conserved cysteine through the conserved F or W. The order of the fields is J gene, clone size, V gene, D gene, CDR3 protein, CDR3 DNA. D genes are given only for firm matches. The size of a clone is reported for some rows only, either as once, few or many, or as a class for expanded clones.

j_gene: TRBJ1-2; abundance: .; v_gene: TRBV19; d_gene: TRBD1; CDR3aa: CASSFQTGTGTYGYTF; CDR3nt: TGTGCCAGTAGTTTCCAAACCGGGACAGGGACCTATGGCTACACCTTC
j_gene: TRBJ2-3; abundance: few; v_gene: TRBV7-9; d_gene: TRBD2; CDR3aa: CASSLTSGTADTQYF; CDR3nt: TGTGCCAGCAGCTTGACTAGCGGGACGGCAGATACGCAGTATTTT
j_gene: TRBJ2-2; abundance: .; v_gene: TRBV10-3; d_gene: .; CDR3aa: CAISELRGFGQGLHTGELFF; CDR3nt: TGTGCCATCAGTGAGTTGCGGGGGTTCGGACAGGGATTACACACCGGGGAGCTGTTTTTT
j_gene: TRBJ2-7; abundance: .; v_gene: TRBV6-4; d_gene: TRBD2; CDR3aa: CASSDSPTSGPYEQYF; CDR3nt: TGTGCCAGCAGTGATTCTCCGACTAGCGGCCCCTACGAGCAGTACTTC
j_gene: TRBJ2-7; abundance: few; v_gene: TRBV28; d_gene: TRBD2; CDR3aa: CASSPWTSGSGEQYF; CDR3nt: TGTGCCAGCAGCCCATGGACTAGCGGGAGCGGCGAGCAGTACTTC
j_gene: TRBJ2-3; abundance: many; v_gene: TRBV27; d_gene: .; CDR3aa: CASSLISTDTQYF; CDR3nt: TGTGCCAGCAGTTTAATTAGCACAGATACGCAGTATTTT
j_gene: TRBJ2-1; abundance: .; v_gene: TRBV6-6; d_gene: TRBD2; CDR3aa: CASNDLAGGPNEQFF; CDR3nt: TGTGCCAGCAATGACCTAGCGGGAGGGCCGAATGAGCAGTTCTTC
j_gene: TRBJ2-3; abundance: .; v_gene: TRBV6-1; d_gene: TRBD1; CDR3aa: CASSLRQGSTDTQYF; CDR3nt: TGTGCCAGCAGTCTACGACAGGGAAGCACAGATACGCAGTATTTT
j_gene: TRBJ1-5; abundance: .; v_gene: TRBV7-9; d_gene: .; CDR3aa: CASSFGGAGQPQHF; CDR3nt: TGTGCCAGCAGCTTCGGCGGAGCAGGACAGCCCCAGCATTTT
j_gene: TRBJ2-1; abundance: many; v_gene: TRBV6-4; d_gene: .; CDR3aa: CASSEKDSYNEQFF; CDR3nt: TGTGCCAGCAGTGAGAAGGATTCCTACAATGAGCAGTTCTTC
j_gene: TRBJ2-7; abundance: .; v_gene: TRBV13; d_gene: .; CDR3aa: CASSPSLRNYEQYF; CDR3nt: TGTGCCAGCAGCCCTTCCCTCCGGAACTACGAGCAGTACTTC
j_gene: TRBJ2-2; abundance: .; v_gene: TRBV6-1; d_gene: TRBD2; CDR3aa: CASSILAGGTGELFF; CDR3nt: TGTGCCAGCAGTATCCTAGCGGGAGGGACCGGGGAGCTGTTTTTT
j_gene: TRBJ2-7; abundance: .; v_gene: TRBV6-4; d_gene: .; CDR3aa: CASTPREQGSYEQYF; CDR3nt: TGTGCCAGCACTCCTAGGGAACAGGGAAGCTACGAGCAGTACTTC
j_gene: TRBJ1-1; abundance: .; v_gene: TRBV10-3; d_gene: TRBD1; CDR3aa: CAISPPGTGLRQNTEAFF; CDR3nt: TGTGCCATCAGTCCCCCCGGGACAGGGTTGCGACAGAACACTGAAGCTTTCTTT
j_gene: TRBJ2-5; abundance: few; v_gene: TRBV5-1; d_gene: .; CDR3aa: CASSPGREQYF; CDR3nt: TGCGCCAGCAGCCCCGGACGGGAGCAGTACTTC
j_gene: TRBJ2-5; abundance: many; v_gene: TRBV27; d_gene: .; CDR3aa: CASSLTTRGETQYF; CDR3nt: TGTGCCAGCAGTTTAACGACTAGGGGGGAGACCCAGTACTTC
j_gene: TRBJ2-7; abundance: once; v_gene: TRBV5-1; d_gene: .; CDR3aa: CASSPTRRALYEQYF; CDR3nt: TGCGCCAGCAGCCCCACCCGGCGGGCGCTCTACGAGCAGTACTTC
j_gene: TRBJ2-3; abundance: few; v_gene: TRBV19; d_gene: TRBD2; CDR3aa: CASSNLAGDGTDTQYF; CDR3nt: TGTGCCAGTAGTAACCTAGCGGGAGATGGGACAGATACGCAGTATTTT
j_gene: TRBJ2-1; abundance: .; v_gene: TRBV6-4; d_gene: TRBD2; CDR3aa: CASSGLAGGNEQFF; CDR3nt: TGTGCCAGCAGCGGACTAGCGGGAGGGAATGAGCAGTTCTTC
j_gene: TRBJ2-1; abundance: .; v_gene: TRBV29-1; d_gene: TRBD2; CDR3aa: CSASRPGRSNYNEQFF; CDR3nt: TGCAGCGCCAGTCGTCCCGGGAGGAGTAACTACAATGAGCAGTTCTTC
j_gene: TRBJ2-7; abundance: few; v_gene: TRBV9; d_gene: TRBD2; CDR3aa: CASSLSGRSEQYF; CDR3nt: TGTGCCAGCAGCCTTAGCGGGAGGAGCGAGCAGTACTTC
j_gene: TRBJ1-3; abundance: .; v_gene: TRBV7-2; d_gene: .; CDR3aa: CASSFRTISGNTIYF; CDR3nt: TGTGCCAGCAGCTTTAGGACGATCTCTGGAAACACCATATATTTT
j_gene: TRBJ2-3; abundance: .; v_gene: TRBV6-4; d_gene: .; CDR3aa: CASSDSPGTDTQYF; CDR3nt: TGTGCCAGCAGTGACTCCCCGGGCACAGATACGCAGTATTTT
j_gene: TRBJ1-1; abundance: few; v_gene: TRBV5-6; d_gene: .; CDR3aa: CASSLTVNTEAFF; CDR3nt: TGTGCCAGCAGCTTAACGGTGAACACTGAAGCTTTCTTT
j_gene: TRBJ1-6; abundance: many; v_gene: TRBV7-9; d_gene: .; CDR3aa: CASSTTGSTDSPLHF; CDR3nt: TGTGCCAGCAGCACAACAGGGAGTACGGATTCACCCCTCCACTTT
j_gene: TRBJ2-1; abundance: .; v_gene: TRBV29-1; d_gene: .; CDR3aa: CSVLGGGSYNEQFF; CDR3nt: TGCAGCGTTTTGGGGGGTGGGTCCTACAATGAGCAGTTCTTC
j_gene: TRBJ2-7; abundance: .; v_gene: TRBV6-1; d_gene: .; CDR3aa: CASSDYRVAAFYEQYF; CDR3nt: TGTGCCAGCAGTGATTACAGGGTCGCAGCGTTCTACGAGCAGTACTTC
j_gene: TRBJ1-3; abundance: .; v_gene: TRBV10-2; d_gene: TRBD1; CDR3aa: CASSESYGTGGNTIYF; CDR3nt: TGCGCCAGCAGTGAGTCGTATGGGACAGGCGGAAACACCATATATTTT
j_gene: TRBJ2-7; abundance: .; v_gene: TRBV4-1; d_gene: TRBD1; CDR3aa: CASSTRTGLSSYEQYF; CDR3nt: TGCGCCAGCAGCACCCGGACAGGGTTGAGCTCCTACGAGCAGTACTTC
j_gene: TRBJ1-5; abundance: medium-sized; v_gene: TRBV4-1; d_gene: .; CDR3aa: CASSQDLGFEPQHF; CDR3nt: TGCGCCAGCAGCCAAGATCTGGGTTTCGAGCCCCAGCATTTT
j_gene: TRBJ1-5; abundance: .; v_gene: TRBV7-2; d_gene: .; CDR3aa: CASSLAGILGLQPQHF; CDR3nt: TGTGCCAGCAGCTTAGCGGGGATATTGGGTTTGCAGCCCCAGCATTTT